This T cell receptor beta chain was sequenced in a study of blood T cell repertoires in COVID-19. About the study: Spain, Italy and the United States supplied samples that represented acute and convalescent COVID-19.

The protocol was immunoSEQ multiplex PCR, while the TCRdb copy is restricted to in-frame clones and leaves out a portion. The table has approximately 70,000 clones, about nine tenths seen once. Germline CDR1 MGHDK, CDR2 SYGVNS. The CDR3 length is 14 residues. Sequencing was done on a sample of peripheral blood. The chain uses TRBV25-1 and TRBJ2-4, with 7 nucleotides matching TRBD2. The receptor's source is a human donor with active COVID-19. The donor label of this sample is uncertain. The CDR3 here is CTTKREKRGDIQYF. As DNA, the CDR3 is TGTACCACCAAGCGGGAAAAACGGGGGGACATTCAGTACTTC.